This entry features one T cell receptor (beta chain) sequence. These data originate in a study of blood T cell repertoires in COVID-19. Sequenced by immunoSEQ multiplex PCR; TCRdb stores in-frame clones only, minus some. The data contain roughly 260,000 clones, approximately 87% of them singletons. CDR1 SGHRS and CDR2 YFSETQ come from the germline V gene. Trimming removed 6 bases from V and 6 bases from J; junction bases left unmatched: 12. This CDR3 has 15 residues. The specimen was peripheral blood. The origin of this receptor is a woman between 45 and 65 years old with acute or convalescent COVID-19. The chain employs TRBV5-1 and TRBJ2-1, with 7 bases lining up with TRBD2. The CDR3 sequence: CASTSLERDGNEQFF. In DNA, the CDR3 is TGCGCCAGCACCTCCCTAGAGCGGGATGGCAATGAGCAGTTCTTC.